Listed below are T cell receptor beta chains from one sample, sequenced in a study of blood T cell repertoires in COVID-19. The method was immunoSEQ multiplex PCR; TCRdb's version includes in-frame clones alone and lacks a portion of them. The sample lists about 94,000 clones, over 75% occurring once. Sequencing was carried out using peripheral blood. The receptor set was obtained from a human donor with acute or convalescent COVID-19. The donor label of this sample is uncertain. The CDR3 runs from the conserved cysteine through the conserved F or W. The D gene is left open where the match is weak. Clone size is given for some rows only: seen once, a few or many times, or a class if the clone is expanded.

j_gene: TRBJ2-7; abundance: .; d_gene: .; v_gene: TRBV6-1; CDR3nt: TGTGCCAGCAGTGAAGCCAGGCAGTCCTACGAGCAGTACTTC; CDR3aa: CASSEARQSYEQYF
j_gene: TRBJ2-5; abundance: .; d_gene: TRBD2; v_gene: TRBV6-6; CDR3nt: TGTGCCAGCAGAGGACTAGCGGGGGGTGGGGAGACCCAGTACTTC; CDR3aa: CASRGLAGGGETQYF
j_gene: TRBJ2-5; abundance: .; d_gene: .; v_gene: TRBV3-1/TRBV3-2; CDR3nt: TGTGCCAGCAGCCAGGGGCGGGGGACCCAGTACTTC; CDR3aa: CASSQGRGTQYF
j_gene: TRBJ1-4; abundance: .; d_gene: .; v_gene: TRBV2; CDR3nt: TGTGCCAGCGGAATGGGGAGGGTTGGCGAAAAACTGTTTTTT; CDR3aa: CASGMGRVGEKLFF
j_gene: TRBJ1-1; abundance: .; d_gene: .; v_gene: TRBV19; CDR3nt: TGTGCCAGTAAACCGTTCGGGGGAGCATTGAACACTGAAGCTTTCTTT; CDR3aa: CASKPFGGALNTEAFF
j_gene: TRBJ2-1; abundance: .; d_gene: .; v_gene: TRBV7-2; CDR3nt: TGTGCCAGCAGCTTGGACAGAAATAATGAGCAGTTCTTC; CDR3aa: CASSLDRNNEQFF
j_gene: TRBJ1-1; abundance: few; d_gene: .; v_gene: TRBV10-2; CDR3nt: TGCGCCAGCAAAATACAGGGCAGCATGAACACTGAAGCTTTCTTT; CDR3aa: CASKIQGSMNTEAFF
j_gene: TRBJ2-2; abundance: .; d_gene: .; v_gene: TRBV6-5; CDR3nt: TGTGCCAGCAGTTACTCCGACCCGACAGGCGGGGAGCTGTTTTTT; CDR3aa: CASSYSDPTGGELFF
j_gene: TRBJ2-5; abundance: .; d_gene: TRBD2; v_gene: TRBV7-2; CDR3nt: TGTGCCAGCAGCTTATCACTAGCGGGGGGAAAAGAGACCCAGTACTTC; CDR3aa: CASSLSLAGGKETQYF
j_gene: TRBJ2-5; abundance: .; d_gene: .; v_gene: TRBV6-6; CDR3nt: TGTGCCAGCAGTTACGGGGAGCAAGAGACCCAGTACTTC; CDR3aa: CASSYGEQETQYF
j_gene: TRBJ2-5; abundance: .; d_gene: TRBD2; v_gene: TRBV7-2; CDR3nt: TGTGCCAGCAGCTTAAACCCCGGAGCGGGGGAGACCCAGTACTTC; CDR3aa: CASSLNPGAGETQYF
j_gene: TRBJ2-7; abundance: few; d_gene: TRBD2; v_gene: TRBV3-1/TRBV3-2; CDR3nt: TGTGCCAGCAGCCTAGCGGGCTACGAGCAGTACTTC; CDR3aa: CASSLAGYEQYF
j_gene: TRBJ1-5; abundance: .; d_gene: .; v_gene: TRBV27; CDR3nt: TGTGCCAGCAGTTTATTAGCGATGAATAGCAATCAGCCCCAGCATTTT; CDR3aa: CASSLLAMNSNQPQHF
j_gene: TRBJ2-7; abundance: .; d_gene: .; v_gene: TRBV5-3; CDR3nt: TGTGCCAGAAGCTTGGCAGGGTTCCGCCACGAGCAGTACTTC; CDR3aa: CARSLAGFRHEQYF
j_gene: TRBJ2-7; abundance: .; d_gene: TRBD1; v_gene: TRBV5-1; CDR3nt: TGCGCCAGCGGCGCCGGGACAGGGGGCGACGAGCAGTACTTC; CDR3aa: CASGAGTGGDEQYF
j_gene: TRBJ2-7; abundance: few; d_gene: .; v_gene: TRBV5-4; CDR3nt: TGTGCCAGCAGCTTGGCTAGGGAGCCCTACGAGCAGTACTTC; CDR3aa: CASSLAREPYEQYF
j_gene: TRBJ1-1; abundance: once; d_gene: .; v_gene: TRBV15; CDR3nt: TGTGCCACCAGCAGAGATCCGGGGTACACTGAAGCTTTCTTT; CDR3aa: CATSRDPGYTEAFF
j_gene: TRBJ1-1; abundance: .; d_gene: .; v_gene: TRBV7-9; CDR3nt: TGTGCCAGCAGCTTAGCCGGGACGGGGGGGACTGAAGCTTTCTTT; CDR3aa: CASSLAGTGGTEAFF
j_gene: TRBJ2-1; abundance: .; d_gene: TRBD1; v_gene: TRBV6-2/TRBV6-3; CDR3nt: TGTGCCAGCAGTTCGGGGACAGGGATGGGCCCCTACAATGAGCAGTTCTTC; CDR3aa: CASSSGTGMGPYNEQFF
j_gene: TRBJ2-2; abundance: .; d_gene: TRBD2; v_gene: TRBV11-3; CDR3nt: TGTGCCAGCAGCTTAGATCTTCCTAGCGGGGGGGCCCGAGGGGAGCTGTTTTTT; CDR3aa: CASSLDLPSGGARGELFF
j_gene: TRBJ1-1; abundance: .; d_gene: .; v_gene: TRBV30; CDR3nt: TGTGCCTGGAGTGTACCGGAGTTAAGAGCTTTCTTT; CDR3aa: CAWSVPELRAFF
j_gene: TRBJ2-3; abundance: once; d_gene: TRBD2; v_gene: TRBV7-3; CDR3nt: TGTGCCAGCAGCTTAACGGCTAGCGGGGGAAATACGCAGTATTTT; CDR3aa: CASSLTASGGNTQYF
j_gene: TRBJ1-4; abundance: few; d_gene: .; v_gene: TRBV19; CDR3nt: TGTGCCAGTAGTGCCTCCAGGGCAACTAATGAAAAACTGTTTTTT; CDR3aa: CASSASRATNEKLFF
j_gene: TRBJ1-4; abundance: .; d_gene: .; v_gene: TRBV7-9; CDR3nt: TGTGCCAGCAGCTCAGCTGGGGGCTGGGAAAAACTGTTTTTT; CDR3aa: CASSSAGGWEKLFF
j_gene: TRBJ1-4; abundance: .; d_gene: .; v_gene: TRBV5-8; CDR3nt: TGTGCCAGCAGCTTCACAGGATTACGTGAAAAACTGTTTTTT; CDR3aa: CASSFTGLREKLFF
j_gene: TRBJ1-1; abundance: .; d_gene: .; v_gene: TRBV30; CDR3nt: TGTGCCTGGAGTGTAAGTAAAGGGGCCACTGAAGCTTTCTTT; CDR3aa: CAWSVSKGATEAFF
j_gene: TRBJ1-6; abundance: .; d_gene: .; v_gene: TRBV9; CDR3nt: TGTGCCAGCAGCGTCTCGGGGACAAGGGGGAATTCACCCCTCCACTTT; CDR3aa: CASSVSGTRGNSPLHF
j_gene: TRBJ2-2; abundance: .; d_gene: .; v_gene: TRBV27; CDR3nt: TGTGCCAGCAGCCCCCGTCCCCACTTTCCCGGGGAGCTGTTTTTT; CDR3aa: CASSPRPHFPGELFF
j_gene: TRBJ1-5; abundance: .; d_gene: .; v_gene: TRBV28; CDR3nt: TGTGCCAGCAGTTTGACAGGCGGCAATCAGCCCCAGCATTTT; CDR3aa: CASSLTGGNQPQHF
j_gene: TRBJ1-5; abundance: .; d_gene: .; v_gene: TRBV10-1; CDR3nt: TGCGCCAGCCGAATGAAAAAACAGGGACATAGCAATCAGCCCCAGCATTTT; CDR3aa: CASRMKKQGHSNQPQHF
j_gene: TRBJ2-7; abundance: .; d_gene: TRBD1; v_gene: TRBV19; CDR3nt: TGTGCCAGTAAAGACAGGGGGGACGAGCAGTACTTC; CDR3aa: CASKDRGDEQYF
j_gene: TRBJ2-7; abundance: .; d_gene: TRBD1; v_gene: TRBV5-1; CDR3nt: TGCGCCAGCAGCGTGAGACAGGGGGTTCCCTACGAGCAGTACTTC; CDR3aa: CASSVRQGVPYEQYF
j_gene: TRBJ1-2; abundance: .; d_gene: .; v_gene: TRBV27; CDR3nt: TGTGCCAGCAGTTTACGGCTGGACAGTTTCTATGGCTACACCTTC; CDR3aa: CASSLRLDSFYGYTF
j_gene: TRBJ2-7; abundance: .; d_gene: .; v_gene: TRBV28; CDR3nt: TGTGCCAGCAGTTTTAGTGGGCTCCTCGCTGGGCAGTACTTC; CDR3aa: CASSFSGLLAGQYF
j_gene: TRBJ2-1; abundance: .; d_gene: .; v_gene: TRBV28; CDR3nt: TGTGCCAGCAGTTTAATGGACAGTGCGGGCAATGAGCAGTTCTTC; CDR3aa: CASSLMDSAGNEQFF
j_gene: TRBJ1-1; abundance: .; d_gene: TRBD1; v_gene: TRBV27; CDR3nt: TGTGCCAGCAGACAGGGGGCAGGTGAAGCTTTCTTT; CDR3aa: CASRQGAGEAFF
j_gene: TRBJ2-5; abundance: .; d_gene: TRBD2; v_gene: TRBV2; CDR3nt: TGTGCCAGCGGTCCAAGCGGGGTGGAGGGGGAGACCCAGTACTTC; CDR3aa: CASGPSGVEGETQYF